This T cell receptor beta chain was sequenced in a study of cytomegalovirus exposure and HLA in healthy donors. Study results and limitations: Reported performance of the classifier showed diagnosis of cytomegalovirus status with high specificity and sensitivity.

This clone has a single count. Antigen unknown. The germline V gene encodes CDR1 LGHNA and CDR2 YNFKEQ. Trimming removed 1 base from V and 1 base from J, with 10 bases in between. The CDR3 totals 15 residues. Vbeta (60) and Jbeta (13) primers were used in the PCR. Data came from immunoSEQ multiplex PCR; TCRdb stores just in-frame clones and leaves some out. The sample carries about 76,000 clones, roughly 73% recorded once. The specimen sequenced was PBMCs. This chain joins TRBV4-2 and TRBJ1-1, with a tentative D call TRBD1 (5 bases). The sequence came from a woman aged 40 to 55 in good health and CMV-seropositive. This chain's CDR3 is CASSQGNRQNTEAFF. CDR3 coding DNA: TGTGCCAGCAGCCAAGGGAACAGGCAGAACACTGAAGCTTTCTTT.